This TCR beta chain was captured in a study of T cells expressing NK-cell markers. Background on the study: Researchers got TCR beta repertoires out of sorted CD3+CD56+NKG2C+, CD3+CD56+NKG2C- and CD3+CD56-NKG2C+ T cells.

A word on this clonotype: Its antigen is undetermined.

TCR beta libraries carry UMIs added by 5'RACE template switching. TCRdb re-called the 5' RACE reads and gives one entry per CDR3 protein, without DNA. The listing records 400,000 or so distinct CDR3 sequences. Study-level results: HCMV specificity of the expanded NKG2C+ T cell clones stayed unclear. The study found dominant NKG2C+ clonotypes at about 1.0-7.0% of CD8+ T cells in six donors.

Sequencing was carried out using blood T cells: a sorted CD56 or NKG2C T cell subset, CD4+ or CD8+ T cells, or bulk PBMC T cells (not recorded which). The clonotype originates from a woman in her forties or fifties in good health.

CDR3 region: CASSSHRGRLVGNTIYF. The V and J genes are TRBV11-3 and TRBJ1-3; TCRdb reports TRBD1, a call that lacks DNA to check it against. Germline CDR1 is SGHNT and CDR2 is YENEEA. The CDR3 consists of 17 residues.